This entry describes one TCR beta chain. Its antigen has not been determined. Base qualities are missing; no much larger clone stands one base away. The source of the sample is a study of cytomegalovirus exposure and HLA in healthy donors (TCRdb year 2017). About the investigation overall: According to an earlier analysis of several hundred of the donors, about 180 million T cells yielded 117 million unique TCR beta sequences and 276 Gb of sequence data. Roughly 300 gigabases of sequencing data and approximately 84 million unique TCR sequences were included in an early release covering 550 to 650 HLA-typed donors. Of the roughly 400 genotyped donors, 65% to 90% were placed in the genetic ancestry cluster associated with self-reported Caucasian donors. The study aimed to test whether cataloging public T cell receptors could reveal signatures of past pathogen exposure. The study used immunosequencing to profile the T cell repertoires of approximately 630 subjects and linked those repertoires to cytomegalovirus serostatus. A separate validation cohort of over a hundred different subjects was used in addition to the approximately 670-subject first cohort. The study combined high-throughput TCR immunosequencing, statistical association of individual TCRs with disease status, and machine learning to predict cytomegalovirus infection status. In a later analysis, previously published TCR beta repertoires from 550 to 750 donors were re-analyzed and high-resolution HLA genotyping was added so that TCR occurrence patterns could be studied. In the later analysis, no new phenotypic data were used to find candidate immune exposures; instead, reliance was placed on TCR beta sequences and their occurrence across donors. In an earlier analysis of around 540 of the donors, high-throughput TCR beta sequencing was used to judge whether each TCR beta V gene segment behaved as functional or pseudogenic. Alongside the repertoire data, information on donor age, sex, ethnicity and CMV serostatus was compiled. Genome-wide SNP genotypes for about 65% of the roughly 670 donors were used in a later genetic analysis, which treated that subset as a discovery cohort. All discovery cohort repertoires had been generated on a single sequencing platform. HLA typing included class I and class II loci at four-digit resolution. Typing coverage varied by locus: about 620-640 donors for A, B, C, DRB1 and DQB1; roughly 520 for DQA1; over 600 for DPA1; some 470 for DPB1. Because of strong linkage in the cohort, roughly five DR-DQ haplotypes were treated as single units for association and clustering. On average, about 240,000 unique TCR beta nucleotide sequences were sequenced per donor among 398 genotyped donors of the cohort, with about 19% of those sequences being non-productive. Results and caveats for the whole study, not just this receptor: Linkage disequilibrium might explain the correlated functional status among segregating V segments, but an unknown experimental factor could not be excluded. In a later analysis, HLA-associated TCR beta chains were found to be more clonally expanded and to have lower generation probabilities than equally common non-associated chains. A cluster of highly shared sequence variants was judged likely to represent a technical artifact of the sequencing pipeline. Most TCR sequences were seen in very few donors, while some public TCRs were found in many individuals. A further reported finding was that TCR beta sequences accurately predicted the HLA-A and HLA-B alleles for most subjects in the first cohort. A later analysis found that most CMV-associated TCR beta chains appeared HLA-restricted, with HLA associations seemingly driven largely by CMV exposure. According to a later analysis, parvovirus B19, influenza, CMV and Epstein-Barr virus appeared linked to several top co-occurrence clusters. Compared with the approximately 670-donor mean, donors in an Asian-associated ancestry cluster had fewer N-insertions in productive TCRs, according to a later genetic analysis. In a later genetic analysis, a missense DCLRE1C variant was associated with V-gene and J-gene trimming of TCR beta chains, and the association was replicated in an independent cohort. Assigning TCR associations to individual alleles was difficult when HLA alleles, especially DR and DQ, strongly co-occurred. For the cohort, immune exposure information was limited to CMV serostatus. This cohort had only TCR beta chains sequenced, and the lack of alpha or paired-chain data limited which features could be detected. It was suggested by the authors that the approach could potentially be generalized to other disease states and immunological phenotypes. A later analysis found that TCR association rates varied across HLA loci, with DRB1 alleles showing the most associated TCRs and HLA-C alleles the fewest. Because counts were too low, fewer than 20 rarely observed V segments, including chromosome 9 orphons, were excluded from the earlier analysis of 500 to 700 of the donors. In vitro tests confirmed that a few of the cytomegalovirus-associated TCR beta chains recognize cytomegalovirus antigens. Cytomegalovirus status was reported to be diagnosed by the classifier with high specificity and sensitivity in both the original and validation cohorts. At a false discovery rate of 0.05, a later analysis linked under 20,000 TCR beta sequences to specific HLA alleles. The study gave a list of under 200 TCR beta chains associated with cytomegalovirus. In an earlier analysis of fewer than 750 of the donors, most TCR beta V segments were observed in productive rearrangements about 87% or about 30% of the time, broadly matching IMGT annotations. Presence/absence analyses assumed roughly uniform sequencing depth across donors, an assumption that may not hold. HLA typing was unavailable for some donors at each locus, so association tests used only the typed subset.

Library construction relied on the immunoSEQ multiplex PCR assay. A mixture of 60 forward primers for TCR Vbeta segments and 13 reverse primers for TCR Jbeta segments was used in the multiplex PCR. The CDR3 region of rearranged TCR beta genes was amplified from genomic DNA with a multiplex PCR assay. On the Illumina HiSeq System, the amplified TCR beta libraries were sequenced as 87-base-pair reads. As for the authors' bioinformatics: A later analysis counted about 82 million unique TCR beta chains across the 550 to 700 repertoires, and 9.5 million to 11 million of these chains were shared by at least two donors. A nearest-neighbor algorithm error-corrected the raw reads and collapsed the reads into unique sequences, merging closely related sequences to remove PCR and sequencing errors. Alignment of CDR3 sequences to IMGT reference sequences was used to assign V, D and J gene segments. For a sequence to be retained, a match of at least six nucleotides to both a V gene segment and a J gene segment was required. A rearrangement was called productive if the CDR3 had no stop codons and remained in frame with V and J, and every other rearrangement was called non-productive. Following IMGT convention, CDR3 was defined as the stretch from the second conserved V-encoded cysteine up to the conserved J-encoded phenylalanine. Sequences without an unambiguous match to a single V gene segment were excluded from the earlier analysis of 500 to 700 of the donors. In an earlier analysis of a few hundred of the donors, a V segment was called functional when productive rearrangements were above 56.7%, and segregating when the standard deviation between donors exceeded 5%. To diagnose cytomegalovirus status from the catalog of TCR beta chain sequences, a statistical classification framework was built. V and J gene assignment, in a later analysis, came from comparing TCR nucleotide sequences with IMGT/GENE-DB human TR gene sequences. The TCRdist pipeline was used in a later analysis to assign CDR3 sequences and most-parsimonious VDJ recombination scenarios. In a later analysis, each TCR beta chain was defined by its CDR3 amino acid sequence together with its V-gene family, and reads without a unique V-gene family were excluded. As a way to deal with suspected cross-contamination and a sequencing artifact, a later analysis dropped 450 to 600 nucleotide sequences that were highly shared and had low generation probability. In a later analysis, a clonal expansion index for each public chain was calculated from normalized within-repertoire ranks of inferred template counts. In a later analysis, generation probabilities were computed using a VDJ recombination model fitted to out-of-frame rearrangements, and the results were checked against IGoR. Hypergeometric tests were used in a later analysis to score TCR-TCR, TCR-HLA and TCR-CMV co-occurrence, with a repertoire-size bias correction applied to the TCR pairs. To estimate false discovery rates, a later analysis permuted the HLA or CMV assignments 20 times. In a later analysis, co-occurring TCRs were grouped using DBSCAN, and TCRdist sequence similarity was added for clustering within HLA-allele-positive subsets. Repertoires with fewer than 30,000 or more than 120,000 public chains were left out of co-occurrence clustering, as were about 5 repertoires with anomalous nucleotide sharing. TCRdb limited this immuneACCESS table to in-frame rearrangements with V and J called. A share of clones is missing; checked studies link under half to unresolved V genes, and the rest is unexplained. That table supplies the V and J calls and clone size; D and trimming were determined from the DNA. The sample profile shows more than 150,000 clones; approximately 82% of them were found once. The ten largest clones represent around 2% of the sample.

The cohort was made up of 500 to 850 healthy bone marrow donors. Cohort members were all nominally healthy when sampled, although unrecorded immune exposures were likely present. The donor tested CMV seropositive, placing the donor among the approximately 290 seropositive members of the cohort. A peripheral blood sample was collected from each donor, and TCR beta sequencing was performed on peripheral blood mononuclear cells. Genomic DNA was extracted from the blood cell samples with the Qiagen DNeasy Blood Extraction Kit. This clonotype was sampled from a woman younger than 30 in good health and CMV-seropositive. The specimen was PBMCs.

The nucleotide sequence reads as follows: TGCGCCAGCAGCTTGGGGACAGAAGGCGGGGAGCTGTTTTTT. Its protein product is CASSLGTEGGELFF. The V and J genes are TRBV5-1 and TRBJ2-2; 6 matching bases give a weak D call of TRBD1. CDR1 and CDR2, looked up from the germline V gene, are SGHRS and YFSETQ. CDR3 length: 14 amino acids, cysteine to phenylalanine. The entry retains the CDR3 DNA only, 42 bases that are in frame from base 1. V gives up 0 bases and J gives up 7 bases, and the segment between their germline ends measures 10 bases. Beyond the CDR3, the reference TRBV5-1 and TRBJ2-2 genes provide the residues; the full variable domain reads: KAGVTQTPRYLIKTRGQQVTLSCSPISGHRSVSWYQQTPGQGLQFLFEYFSETQRNKGNFPGRFSGRQFSNSRSEMNVSTLELGDSALYLCASSLGTEGGELFFGEGSRLTVL.